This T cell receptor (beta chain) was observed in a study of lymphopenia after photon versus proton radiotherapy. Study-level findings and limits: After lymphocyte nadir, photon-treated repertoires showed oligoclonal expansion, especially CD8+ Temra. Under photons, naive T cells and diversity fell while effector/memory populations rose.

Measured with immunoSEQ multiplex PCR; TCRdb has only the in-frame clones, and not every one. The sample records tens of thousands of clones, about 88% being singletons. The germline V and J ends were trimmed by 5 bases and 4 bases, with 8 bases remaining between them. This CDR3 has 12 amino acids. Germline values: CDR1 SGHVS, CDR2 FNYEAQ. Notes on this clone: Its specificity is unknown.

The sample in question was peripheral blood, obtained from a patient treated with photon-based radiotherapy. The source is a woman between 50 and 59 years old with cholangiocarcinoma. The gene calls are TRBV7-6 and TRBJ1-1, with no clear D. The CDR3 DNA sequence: TGTGCCAGCAGCGAGACCGGCACTGAAGCTTTCTTT. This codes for CASSETGTEAFF.